The rows below give T cell receptor beta chains drawn from one sample of a study of T cell responses to AZD1222 COVID-19 vaccine. TCRdb keeps only in-frame clones here, not all; method: immunoSEQ multiplex PCR. The sample has 120,000 or so clones, roughly 90% seen once. Sequenced material: peripheral blood, taken on day 0 of AZD1222 vaccination. Source of these receptors: an adult in good health. Both conserved end residues are part of each CDR3. D genes are given only for firm matches. Expanded clones are given a class, and other clones once, few, many or no size at all.

TRBJ2-4 | TRBV6-5 | NA | NA | TGTGCCAGCAGTTACGTGGACAGAGGTGTGGACATTCAGTACTTC | CASSYVDRGVDIQYF
TRBJ2-3 | TRBV7-2 | NA | NA | TGTGCCAGCAGCTTAGGGGAACACTCAGATACGCAGTATTTT | CASSLGEHSDTQYF
TRBJ2-7 | TRBV4-3 | NA | TRBD2 | TGCGCCAGCAGCCAAGACACTAGCGGGAGAGGTGAGCAGTACTTC | CASSQDTSGRGEQYF
TRBJ1-2 | TRBV6-2/TRBV6-3 | NA | NA | TGTGCCAGCAGCCGACGTAGTTCTAATAACTATGGCTACACCTTC | CASSRRSSNNYGYTF
TRBJ1-5 | TRBV7-8 | NA | NA | TGTGCCAGCAGCTTAGCGTGGGGCTCTCTAAATCAGCCCCAGCATTTT | CASSLAWGSLNQPQHF
TRBJ1-2 | TRBV5-1 | NA | TRBD1 | TGCGCCAGCAGCTTGGGTCGGGACAGTCTGGATGGCTACACCTTC | CASSLGRDSLDGYTF
TRBJ2-7 | TRBV7-6 | NA | TRBD2 | TGTGCCAGCAGCTCGGGACTAGCGGGAGGGCGCGAGCAGTACTTC | CASSSGLAGGREQYF
TRBJ2-1 | TRBV10-2 | NA | NA | TGCGCCAGCAACGAGGGTGCGGGGTCCTACAATGAGCAGTTCTTC | CASNEGAGSYNEQFF
TRBJ1-1 | TRBV9 | few | NA | TGTGCCAGCAGTCCATGGGGGGGGACTGAAGCTTTCTTT | CASSPWGGTEAFF
TRBJ2-7 | TRBV30 | NA | NA | TGTGCCTGGAGCCTCGGACCGTCCGAGCAGTACTTC | CAWSLGPSEQYF
TRBJ2-1 | TRBV29-1 | NA | NA | TGCAGCGTTAGTAGGGGATCCTACAATGAGCAGTTCTTC | CSVSRGSYNEQFF
TRBJ2-7 | TRBV10-1 | NA | TRBD2 | TGCGCCAGCAGTGAAGAGCGGGAGGTCTCCTACGAGCAGTACTTC | CASSEEREVSYEQYF
TRBJ2-7 | TRBV28 | NA | NA | TGTGCCAGCAGAGTGTTAGGAGGGCGCTCCTACGAGCAGTACTTC | CASRVLGGRSYEQYF